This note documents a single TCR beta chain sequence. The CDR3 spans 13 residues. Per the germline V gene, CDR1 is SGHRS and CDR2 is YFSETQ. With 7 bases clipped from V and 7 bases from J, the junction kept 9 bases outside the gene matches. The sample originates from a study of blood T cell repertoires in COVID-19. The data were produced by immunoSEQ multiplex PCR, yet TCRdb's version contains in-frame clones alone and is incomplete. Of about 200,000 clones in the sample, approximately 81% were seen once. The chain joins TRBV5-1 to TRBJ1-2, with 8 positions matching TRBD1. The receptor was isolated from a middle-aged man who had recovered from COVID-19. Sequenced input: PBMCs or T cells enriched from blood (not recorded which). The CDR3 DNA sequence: TGCGCCAGCGGCCCACAGGGGGATTCTGGCTACACCTTC. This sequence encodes CASGPQGDSGYTF. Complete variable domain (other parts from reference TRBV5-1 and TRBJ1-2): KAGVTQTPRYLIKTRGQQVTLSCSPISGHRSVSWYQQTPGQGLQFLFEYFSETQRNKGNFPGRFSGRQFSNSRSEMNVSTLELGDSALYLCASGPQGDSGYTFGSGTRLTVV.